This T cell receptor beta chain was captured by sequencing in a study of beta chain features in type 1 diabetes. The CDR3 spans 14 residues. In germline, CDR1 is SGHRS, CDR2 YFSETQ. V lost 8 bases to trimming and J lost 2 bases; unmatched junction nucleotides: 9. Regarding this clone: Its antigen is as yet unknown.

Expressed TCRB transcripts were sequenced after all isolated RNA was converted to cDNA. Generated by immunoSEQ multiplex PCR, the TCRdb table keeps only in-frame clones and is missing some. Among 600,000 to 750,000 clones, 9.5% to 15% were seen once, and the ten largest hold around 0.12%. Study-wide results and limits: Among patients, naive, central memory and Treg TCRB repertoires appeared more similar than among healthy donors. Moderately but significantly shorter TCRB CDR3s were found in Type 1 diabetes patients in all four CD4+ subsets. At VDJ recombination sites, type 1 diabetes patients had fewer insertions and more deleted nucleotides.

This clonotype was obtained from a man younger than 40 with type 1 diabetes. The chain is built from TRBV5-1 and TRBJ2-5, with 7 nucleotides matching TRBD1. Sequencing was done on a sample of naive CD4+ T cells from blood. The CDR3 sequence: CASGTGTAQETQYF. For the CDR3, the DNA is TGCGCCAGTGGGACGGGGACAGCTCAAGAGACCCAGTACTTC.